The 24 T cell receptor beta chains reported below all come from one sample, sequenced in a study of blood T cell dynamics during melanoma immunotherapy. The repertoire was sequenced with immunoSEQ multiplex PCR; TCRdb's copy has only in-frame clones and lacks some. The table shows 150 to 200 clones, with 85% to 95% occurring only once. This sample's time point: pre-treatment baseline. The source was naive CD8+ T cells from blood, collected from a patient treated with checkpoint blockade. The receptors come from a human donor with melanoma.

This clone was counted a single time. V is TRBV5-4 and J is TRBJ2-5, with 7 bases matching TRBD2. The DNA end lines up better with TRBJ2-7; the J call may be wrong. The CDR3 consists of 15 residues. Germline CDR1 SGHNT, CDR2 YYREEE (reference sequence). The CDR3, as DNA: TGTGCCAGCAGCCTCGATCGCGGGAGCTCCTACGAGCAGTACTTC. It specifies CASSLDRGSSYEQYF.

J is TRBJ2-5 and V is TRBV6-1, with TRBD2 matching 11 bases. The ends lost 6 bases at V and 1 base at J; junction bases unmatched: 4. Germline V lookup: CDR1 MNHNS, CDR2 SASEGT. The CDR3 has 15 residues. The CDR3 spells CASRKGTSGQETQYF. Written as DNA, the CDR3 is TGTGCCAGCAGAAAGGGGACTAGCGGCCAAGAGACCCAGTACTTC.

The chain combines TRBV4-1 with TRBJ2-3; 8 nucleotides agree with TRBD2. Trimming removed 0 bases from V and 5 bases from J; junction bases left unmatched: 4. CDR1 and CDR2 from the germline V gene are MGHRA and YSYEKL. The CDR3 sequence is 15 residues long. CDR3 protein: CASSQETSGGDTQYF. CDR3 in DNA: TGCGCCAGCAGCCAAGAAACTAGCGGAGGAGATACGCAGTATTTT.

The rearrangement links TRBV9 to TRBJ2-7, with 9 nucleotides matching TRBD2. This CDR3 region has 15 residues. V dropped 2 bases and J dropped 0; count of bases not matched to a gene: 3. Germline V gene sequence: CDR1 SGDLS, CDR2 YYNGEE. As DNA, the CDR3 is TGTGCCAGCAGCGTTGATAGCGGGAGCTCCTACGAGCAGTACTTC. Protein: CASSVDSGSSYEQYF. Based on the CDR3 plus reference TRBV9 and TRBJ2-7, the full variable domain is DSGVTQTPKHLITATGQRVTLRCSPRSGDLSVYWYQQSLDQGLQFLIQYYNGEERAKGNILERFSAQQFPDLHSELNLSSLELGDSALYFCASSVDSGSSYEQYFGPGTRLTVT.

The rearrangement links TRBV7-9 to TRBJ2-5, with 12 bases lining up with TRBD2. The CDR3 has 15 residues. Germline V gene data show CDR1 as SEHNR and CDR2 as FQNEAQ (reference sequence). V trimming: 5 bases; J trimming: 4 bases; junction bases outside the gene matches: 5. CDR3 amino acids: CASSRLAGAPETQYF. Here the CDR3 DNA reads TGTGCCAGCAGCAGACTAGCGGGAGCCCCAGAGACCCAGTACTTC.

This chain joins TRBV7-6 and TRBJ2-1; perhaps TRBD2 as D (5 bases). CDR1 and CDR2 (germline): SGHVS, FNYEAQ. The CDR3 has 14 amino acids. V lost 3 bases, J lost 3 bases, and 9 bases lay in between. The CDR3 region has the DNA TGTGCCAGCAGCTTGACTGGAGGCTACAATGAGCAGTTCTTC. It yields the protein CASSLTGGYNEQFF.

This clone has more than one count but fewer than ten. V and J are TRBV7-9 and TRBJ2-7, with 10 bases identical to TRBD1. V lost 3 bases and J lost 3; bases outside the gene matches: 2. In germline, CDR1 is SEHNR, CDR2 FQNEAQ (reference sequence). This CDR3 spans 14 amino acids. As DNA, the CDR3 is TGTGCCAGCAGCTTGACAGGGGGCGGCTACGAGCAGTACTTC. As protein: CASSLTGGGYEQYF.

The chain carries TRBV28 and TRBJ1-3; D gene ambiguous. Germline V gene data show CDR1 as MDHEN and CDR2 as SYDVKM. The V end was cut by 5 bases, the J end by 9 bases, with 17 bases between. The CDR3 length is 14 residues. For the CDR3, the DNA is TGTGCCAGCAGTCCCATCCCTTCTCAAAGCACCATATATTTT. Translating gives CASSPIPSQSTIYF.

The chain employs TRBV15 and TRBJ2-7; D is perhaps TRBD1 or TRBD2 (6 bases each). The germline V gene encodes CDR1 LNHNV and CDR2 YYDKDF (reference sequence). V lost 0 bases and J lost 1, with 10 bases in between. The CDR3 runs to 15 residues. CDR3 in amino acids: CATSRDRGASYEQYF. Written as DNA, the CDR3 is TGTGCCACCAGCAGAGATAGGGGGGCTTCCTACGAGCAGTACTTC.

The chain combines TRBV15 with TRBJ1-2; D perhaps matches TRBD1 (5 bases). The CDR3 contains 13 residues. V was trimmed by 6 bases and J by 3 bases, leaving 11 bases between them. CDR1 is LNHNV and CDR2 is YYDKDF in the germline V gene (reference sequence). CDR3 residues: CATRPGSDYGYTF. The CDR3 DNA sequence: TGTGCCACCAGACCAGGGAGCGACTATGGCTACACCTTC. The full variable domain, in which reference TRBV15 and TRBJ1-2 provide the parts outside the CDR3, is DAMVIQNPRYQVTQFGKPVTLSCSQTLNHNVMYWYQQKSSQAPKLLFHYYDKDFNNEADTPDNFQSRRPNTSFCFLDIRSPGLGDTAMYLCATRPGSDYGYTFGSGTRLTVV.

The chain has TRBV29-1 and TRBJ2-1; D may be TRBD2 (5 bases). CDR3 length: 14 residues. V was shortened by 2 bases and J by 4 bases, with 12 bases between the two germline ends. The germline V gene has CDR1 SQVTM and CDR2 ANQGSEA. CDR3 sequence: CSVEYSRLYNEQFF. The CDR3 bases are TGCAGCGTTGAATACAGCCGACTATACAATGAGCAGTTCTTC.

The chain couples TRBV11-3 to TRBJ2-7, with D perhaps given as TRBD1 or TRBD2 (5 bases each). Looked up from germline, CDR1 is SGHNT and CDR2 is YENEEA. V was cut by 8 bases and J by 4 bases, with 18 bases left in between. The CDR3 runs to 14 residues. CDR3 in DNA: TGTGCCAGCGAGGGGTATCGACAACCTTACGAGCAGTACTTC. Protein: CASEGYRQPYEQYF.

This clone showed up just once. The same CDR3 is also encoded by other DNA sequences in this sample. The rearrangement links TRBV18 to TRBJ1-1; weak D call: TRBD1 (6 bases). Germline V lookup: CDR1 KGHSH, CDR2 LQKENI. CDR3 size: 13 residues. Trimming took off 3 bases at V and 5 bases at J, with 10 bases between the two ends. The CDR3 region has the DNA TGTGCCAGCTCACCGCAAGGGGGTACTGAAGCTTTCTTT. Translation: CASSPQGGTEAFF.

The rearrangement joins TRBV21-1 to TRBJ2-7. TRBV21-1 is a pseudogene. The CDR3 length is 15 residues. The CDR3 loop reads CASSKVTPTTYEQYF. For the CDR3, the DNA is TGTGCCAGCAGCAAAGTAACACCTACCACCTACGAGCAGTACTTC.

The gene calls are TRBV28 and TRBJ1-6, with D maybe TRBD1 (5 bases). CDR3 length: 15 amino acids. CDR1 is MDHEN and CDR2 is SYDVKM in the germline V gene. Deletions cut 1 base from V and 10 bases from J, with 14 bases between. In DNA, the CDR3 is TGTGCCAGCAGTTTATTTTGGGGCAGCGGGTCACCCCTCCACTTT. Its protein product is CASSLFWGSGSPLHF.

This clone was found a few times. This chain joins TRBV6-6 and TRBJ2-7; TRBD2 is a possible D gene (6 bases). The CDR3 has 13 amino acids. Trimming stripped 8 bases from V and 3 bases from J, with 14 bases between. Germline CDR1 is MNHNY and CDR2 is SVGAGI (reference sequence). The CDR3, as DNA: TGTGCCAGCTCAAACGGGGGAGACTACGAGCAGTACTTC. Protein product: CASSNGGDYEQYF.

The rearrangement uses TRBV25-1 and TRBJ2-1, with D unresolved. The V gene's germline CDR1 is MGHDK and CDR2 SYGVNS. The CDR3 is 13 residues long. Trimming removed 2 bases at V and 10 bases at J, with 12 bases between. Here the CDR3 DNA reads TGTGCCAGCAGTGAAGATGCAGCGATAGAGCAGTTCTTC. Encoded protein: CASSEDAAIEQFF.

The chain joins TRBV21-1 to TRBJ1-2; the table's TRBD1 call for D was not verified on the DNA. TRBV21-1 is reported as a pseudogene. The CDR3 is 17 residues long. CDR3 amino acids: CASSRRIRDILGYGYTF. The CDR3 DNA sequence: TGTGCCAGCAGCCGCCGCATCCGGGACATCTTAGGCTATGGCTACACCTTC.

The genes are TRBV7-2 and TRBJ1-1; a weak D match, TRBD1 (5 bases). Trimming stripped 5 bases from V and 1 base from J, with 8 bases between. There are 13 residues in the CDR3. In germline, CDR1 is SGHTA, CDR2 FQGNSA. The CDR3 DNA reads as TGTGCCAGCAGCATAGGGGAGAACACTGAAGCTTTCTTT. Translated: CASSIGENTEAFF.

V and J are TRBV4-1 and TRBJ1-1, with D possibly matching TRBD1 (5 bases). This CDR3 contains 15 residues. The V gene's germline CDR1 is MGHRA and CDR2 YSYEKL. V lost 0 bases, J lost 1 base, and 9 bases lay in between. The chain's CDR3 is CASSQDQGPNTEAFF. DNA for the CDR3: TGCGCCAGCAGCCAAGATCAGGGACCGAACACTGAAGCTTTCTTT.

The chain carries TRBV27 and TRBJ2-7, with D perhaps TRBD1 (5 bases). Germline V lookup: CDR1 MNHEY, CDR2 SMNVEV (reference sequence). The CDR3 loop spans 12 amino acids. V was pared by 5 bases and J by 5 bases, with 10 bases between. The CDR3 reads CASSNWGNEQYF. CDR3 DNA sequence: TGTGCCAGCAGTAACTGGGGCAACGAGCAGTACTTC.

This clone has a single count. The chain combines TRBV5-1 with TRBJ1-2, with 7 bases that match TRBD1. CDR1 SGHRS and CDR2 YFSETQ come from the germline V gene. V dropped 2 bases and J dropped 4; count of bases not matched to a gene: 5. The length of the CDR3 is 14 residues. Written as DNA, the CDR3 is TGCGCCAGCAGCTTCGGACAGGAAACCTATGGCTACACCTTC. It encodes CASSFGQETYGYTF.

CDR3 DNA sequence: TGTGCCAGCGGCTTTATAGGCTACAATGAGCAGTTCTTC. It translates to CASGFIGYNEQFF. The V and J genes are TRBV27 and TRBJ2-1; D remains unclear. V shed 8 bases and J shed 3 bases, with 11 bases lying between them. There are 13 residues in the CDR3. Germline values: CDR1 MNHEY, CDR2 SMNVEV (reference sequence).

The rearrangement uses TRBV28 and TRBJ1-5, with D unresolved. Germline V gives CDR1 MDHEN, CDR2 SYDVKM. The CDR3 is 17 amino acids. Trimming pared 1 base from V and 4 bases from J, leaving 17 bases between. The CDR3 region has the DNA TGTGCCAGCAGTTTATATCAGTCCCCCGCTTTAAATCAGCCCCAGCATTTT. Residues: CASSLYQSPALNQPQHF.